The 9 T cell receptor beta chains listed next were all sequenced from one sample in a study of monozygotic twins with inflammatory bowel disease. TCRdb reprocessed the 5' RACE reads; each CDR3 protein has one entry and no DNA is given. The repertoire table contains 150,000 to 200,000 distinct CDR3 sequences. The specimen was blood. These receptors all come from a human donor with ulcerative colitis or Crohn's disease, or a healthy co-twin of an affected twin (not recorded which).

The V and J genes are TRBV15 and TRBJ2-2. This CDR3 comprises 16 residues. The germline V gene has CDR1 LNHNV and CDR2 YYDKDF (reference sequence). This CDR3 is CATSRDPEISTGELFF.

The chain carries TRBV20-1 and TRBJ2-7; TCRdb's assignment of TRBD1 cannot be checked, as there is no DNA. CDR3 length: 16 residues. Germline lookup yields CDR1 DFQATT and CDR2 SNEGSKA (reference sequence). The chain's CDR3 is CSARGPQGGAFGEQYF.

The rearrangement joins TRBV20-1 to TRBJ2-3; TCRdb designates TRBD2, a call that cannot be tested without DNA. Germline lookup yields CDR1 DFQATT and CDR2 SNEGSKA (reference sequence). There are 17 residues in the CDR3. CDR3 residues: CSAREGLADTSTDTQYF.

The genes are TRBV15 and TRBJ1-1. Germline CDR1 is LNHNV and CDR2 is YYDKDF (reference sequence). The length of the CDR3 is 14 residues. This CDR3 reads CATSRGSGYTEAFF.

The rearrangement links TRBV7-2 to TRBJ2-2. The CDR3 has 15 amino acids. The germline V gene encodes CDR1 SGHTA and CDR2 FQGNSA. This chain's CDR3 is CASSLVRTNTGELFF.

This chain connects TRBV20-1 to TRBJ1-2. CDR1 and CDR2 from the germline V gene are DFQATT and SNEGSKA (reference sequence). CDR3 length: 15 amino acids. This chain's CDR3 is CSAIGGGGNNYGYTF.

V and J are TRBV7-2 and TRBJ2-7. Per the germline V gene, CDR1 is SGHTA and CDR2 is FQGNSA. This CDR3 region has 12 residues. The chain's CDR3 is CASSSTVYEQYF.

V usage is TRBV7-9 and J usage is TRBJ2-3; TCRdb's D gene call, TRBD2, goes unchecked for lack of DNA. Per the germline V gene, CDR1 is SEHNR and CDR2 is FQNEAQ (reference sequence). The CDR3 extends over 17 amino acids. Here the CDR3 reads CASEGTSGRVARDTQYF. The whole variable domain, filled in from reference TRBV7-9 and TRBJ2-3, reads DTGVSQNPRHKITKRGQNVTFRCDPISEHNRLYWYRQTLGQGPEFLTYFQNEAQLEKSRLLSDRFSAERPKGSFSTLEIQRTEQGDSAMYLCASEGTSGRVARDTQYFGPGTRLTVL.

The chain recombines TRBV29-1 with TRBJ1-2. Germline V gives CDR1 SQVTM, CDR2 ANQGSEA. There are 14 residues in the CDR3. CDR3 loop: CSVSKGGTNYGYTF.